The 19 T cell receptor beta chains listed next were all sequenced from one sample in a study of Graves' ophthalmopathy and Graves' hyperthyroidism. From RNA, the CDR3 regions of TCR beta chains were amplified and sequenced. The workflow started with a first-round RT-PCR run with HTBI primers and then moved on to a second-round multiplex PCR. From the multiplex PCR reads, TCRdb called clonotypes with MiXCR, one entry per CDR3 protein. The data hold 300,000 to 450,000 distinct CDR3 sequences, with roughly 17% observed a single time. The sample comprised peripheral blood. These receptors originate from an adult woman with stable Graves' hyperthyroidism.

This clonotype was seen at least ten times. CDR3 loop: CSVTPPVGYGYTF. The CDR3 DNA is TGCAGCGTTACCCCCCCGGTTGGCTATGGCTACACCTTC. V gene TRBV29-1 combines with J gene TRBJ1-2; unclear D gene. The CDR3 is made up of 13 amino acids. The germline V gene encodes CDR1 SQVTM and CDR2 ANQGSEA. V was cut by 5 bases and J by 4 bases, with 14 bases left in between.

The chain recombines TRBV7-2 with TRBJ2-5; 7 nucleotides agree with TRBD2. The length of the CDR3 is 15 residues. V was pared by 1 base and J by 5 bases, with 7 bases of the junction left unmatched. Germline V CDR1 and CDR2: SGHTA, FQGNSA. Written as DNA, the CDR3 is TGTGCCAGCAGCTTAGTTGCGGGGGATTCGGAGACCCAGTACTTC. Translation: CASSLVAGDSETQYF.

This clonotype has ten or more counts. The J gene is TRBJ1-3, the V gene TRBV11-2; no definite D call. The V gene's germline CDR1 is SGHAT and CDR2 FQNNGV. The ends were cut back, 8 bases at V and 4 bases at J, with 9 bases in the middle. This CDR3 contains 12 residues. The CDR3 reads CASSFTGNTIYF. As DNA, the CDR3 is TGTGCCAGCTCGTTTACCGGAAACACCATATATTTT.

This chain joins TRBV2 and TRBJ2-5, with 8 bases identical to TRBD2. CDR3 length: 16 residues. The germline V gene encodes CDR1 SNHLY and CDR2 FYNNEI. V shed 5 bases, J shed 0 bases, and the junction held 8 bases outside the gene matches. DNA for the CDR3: TGTGCCAGCAGTCCCTCCGGCGGGGGGAACCAAGAGACCCAGTACTTC. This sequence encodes CASSPSGGGNQETQYF.

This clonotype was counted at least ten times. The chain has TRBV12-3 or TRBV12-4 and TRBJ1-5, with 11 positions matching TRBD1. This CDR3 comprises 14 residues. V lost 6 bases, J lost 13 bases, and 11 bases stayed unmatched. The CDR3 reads CASSKDRGLGSQHF. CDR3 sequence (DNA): TGTGCCAGCAGCAAGGACAGGGGGCTTGGTTCTCAGCATTTT.

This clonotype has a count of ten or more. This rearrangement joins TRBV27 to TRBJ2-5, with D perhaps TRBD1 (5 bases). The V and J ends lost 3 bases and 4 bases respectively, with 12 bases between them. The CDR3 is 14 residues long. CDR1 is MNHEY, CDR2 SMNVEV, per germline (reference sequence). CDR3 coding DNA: TGTGCCAGCAGTTTTCAGGGCCGAGTAGAGACCCAGTACTTC. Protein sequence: CASSFQGRVETQYF.

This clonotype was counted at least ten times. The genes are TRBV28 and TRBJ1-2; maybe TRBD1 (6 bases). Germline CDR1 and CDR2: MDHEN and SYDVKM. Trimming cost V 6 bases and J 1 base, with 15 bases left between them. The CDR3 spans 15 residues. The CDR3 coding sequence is TGTGCCAGCAGGCGCGAAGAAGGGGGTAACTATGGCTACACCTTC. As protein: CASRREEGGNYGYTF.

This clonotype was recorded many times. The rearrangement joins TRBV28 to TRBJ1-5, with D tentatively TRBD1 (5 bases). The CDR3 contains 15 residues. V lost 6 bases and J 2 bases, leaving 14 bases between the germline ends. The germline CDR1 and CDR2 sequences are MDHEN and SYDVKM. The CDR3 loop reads CASSFRTGGNQPQHF. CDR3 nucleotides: TGTGCCAGCAGCTTTAGGACGGGGGGCAATCAGCCCCAGCATTTT.

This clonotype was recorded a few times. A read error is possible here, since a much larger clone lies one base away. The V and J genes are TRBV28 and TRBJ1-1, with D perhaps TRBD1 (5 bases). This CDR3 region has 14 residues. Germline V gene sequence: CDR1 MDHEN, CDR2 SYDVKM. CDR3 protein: CASNNGGLNTESFF. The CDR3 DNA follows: TGTGCCAGCAATAATGGGGGTTTGAACACTGAATCTTTCTTT.

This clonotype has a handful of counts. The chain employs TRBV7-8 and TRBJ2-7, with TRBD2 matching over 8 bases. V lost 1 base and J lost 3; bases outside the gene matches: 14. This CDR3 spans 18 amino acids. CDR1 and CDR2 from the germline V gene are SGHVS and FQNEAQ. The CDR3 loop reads CASSLVGEREKSGYEQYF. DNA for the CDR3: TGTGCCAGCAGCTTAGTAGGGGAGCGGGAGAAATCAGGCTACGAGCAGTACTTC.

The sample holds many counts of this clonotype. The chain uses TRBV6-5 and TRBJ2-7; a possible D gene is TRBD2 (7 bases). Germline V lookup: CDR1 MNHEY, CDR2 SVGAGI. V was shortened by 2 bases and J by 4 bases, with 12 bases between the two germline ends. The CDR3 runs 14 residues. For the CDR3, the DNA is TGTGCCAGCAGTTACGGGGGGGCTAGTTACGAGCAGTACTTC. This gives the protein CASSYGGASYEQYF.

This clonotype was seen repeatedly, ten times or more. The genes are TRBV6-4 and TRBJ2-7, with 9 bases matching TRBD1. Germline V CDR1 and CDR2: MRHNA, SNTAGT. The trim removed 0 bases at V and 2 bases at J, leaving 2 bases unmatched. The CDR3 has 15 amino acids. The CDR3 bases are TGTGCCAGCAGTGACTCGGACAGGGGCCCCTACGAGCAGTACTTC. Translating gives CASSDSDRGPYEQYF.

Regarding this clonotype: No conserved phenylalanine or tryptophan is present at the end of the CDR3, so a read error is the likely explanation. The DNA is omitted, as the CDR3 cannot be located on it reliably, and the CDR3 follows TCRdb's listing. The CDR3: CASSSSPQNTGELCL. This rearrangement joins TRBV7-2 to TRBJ2-2; TRBD1 is the table's D call, not checked against the DNA. Per germline, CDR1 SGHTA and CDR2 FQGNSA. The CDR3 comprises 15 residues, both ends counted.

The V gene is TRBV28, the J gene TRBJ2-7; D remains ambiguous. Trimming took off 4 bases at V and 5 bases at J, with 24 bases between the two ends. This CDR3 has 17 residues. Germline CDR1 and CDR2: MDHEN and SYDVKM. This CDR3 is CASSSPIYQTSAHEQYF. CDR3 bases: TGTGCCAGCAGTTCACCTATCTACCAGACCTCCGCCCACGAGCAGTACTTC.

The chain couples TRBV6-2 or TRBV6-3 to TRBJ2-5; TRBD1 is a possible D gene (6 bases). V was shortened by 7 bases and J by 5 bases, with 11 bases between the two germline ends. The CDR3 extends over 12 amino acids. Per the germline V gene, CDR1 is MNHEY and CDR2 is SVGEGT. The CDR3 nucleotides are TGTGCCAGCATGAGGGGGTGGGAGACCCAGTACTTC. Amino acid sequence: CASMRGWETQYF.

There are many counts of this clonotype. For the CDR3, the DNA is TGTGCCAGCAGTGAAAGGCGGGCAGGGGATGGCTACACCTTC. As protein: CASSERRAGDGYTF. This chain joins TRBV6-1 and TRBJ1-2; maybe TRBD1 (6 bases). In germline, CDR1 is MNHNS, CDR2 SASEGT. The CDR3 loop spans 14 amino acids. V dropped 2 bases and J dropped 6 bases, with 13 bases sitting between them.

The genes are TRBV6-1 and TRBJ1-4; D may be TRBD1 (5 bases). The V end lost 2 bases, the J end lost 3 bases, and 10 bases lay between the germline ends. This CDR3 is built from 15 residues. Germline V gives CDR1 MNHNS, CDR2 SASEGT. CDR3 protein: CASSEYVGANEKLFF. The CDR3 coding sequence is TGTGCCAGCAGTGAATACGTGGGGGCTAATGAAAAACTGTTTTTT.

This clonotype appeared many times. CDR3 nucleotide sequence: TGTGCCAGCAGCCAAATCCCCGACAGTTACGAGCAGTACTTC. The encoded protein is CASSQIPDSYEQYF. The chain is built from TRBV3-1 and TRBJ2-7; the D gene is possibly TRBD1 (5 bases). Trimming stripped 2 bases from V and 4 bases from J, with 12 bases between. Germline CDR1 reads LGHDT; CDR2 reads YNNKEL (reference sequence). The CDR3 length is 14 residues.

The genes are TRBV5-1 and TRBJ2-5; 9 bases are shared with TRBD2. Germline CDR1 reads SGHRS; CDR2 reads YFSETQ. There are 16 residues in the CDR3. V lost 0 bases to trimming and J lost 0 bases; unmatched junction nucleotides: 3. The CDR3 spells CASSLAASGNQETQYF. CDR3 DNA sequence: TGCGCCAGCAGCTTGGCGGCTAGCGGGAACCAAGAGACCCAGTACTTC.